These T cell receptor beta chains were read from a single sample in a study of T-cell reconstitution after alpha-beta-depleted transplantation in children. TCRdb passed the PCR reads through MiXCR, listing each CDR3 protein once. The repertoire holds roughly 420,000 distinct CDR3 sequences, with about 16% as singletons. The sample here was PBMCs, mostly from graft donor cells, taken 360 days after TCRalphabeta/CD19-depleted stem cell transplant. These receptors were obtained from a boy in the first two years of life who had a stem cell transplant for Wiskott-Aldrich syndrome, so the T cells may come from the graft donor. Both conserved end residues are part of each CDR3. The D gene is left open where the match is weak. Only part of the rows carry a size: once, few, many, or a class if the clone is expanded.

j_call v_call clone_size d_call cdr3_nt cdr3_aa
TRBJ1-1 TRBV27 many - TGTGCCAGCAGTTTATCCCCCCCTCGGAGGGACACTGAAGCTTTCTTT CASSLSPPRRDTEAFF
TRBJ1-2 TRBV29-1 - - TGCAGCGTTTTCCCCAGACAGTCTACCTATGGCTACACCTTC CSVFPRQSTYGYTF
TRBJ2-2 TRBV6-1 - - TGTGCCAGCAGTACCGGGACTTTTACCGGGGAGCTGTTTTTT CASSTGTFTGELFF
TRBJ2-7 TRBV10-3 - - TGTGCCATCAGTGAAACCCAGGCACTAAGCTCCTACGAGCAGTACTTC CAISETQALSSYEQYF
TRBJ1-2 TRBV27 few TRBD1 TGTGCCAGCAGTGCCAGGGGGACCCTCTATGGCTACACCTTC CASSARGTLYGYTF
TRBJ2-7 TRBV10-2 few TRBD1 TGCGCCAGCAGTGAACAGGGGTGGTGGCAGTACTTC CASSEQGWWQYF
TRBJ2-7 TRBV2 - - TGTGCCAGCACGGGGTACGAGCAGTACTTC CASTGYEQYF
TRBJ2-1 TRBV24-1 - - TGTGCCACCAGTGATCCTAGGATCACCTCCTACAATGAGCAGTTCTTC CATSDPRITSYNEQFF
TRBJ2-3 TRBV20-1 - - TGCAGTGCTAGAGTGTTCGCGTTACCAGATACGCAGTATTTT CSARVFALPDTQYF
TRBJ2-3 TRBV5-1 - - - CASSFWTRRVTDTQYF
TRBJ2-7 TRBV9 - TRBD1 TGTGCCAGCAGCGGCCTCGTCTCCTGGACAGGCTGGGATGACGAGCAGTACTTC CASSGLVSWTGWDDEQYF
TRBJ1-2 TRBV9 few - TGTGCCAGCAGCGTAGGGGGTGACTATGGCTACACCTTC CASSVGGDYGYTF
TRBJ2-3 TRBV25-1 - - TGTGCCAGCAGTGCTCATTCCACAGATACGCAGTATTTT CASSAHSTDTQYF
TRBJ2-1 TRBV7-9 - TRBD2 TGTGCCAGCAGCTTAGCGGGCGGGAGTAGCAATGAGCAGTTCTTC CASSLAGGSSNEQFF
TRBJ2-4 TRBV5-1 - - TGCGCCAGCAAGAGGCCTCCAGGGAACATTCAGTACTTC CASKRPPGNIQYF
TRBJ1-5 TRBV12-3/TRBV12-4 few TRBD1 TGTGCCAGCAGACCGACAGGGAAAGGGGTAAATCAGCCCCAGCATTTT CASRPTGKGVNQPQHF
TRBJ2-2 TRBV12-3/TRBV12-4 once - TGTGCCAGCAGTTTACCTGGGGTGGGGGGGGAGCTGTTTTTT CASSLPGVGGELFF
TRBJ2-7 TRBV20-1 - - TGCAGTGCGGACAACTCCTACGAGCAGTACTTC CSADNSYEQYF
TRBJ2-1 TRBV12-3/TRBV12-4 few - TGTGCCAGCAGCTTGGCCAGGGACACCTACAATGAGCAGTTCTTC CASSLARDTYNEQFF
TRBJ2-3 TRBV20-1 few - TGCAGTGCTGTCTTAGCGGAGCTGAACACAGATACGCAGTATTTT CSAVLAELNTDTQYF
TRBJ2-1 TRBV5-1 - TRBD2 TGCGCCAGCAGCGGCGGGACTAGAGTCAATGAGCAGTTCTTC CASSGGTRVNEQFF
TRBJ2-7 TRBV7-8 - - TGTGCCAGCAGCAGAGGGGTCAGCTCCTACGAGCAGTACTTC CASSRGVSSYEQYF
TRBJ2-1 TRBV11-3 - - TGTGCCAGCAGCAAAAACACGATCAATGAGCAGTTCTTC CASSKNTINEQFF
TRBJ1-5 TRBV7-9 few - TGTGCCAGCAGCCTCCCCTCTCGACAGCTCAATCAGCCCCAGCATTTT CASSLPSRQLNQPQHF
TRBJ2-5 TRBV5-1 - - TGCGCCAGCAGCTTGATGGGGGGCCAGACCCAGTACTTC CASSLMGGQTQYF
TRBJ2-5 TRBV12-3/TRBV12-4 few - TGTGCCAGCAGTTTAGGAGACTCCCGCCAAGAGACCCAGTACTTC CASSLGDSRQETQYF